The 31 T cell receptor beta chains below all came from one sample that was sequenced in a study of spatial heterogeneity in lung cancer. Stated time point: sample taken at primary tumor resection. Unsorted whole RNA from tumor, nontumor lung or frozen PBMC underwent sequencing. In TCRdb, the 5' RACE reads were re-called with MiXCR into one record per CDR3 protein. The sample records 65,000 to 85,000 distinct CDR3 sequences, approximately 20% being singletons. The specimen comprised PBMCs, sampled at surgery. Every receptor here comes from a male donor with early-stage non-small cell lung cancer.

This clonotype was recorded only once. The V gene is TRBV28, the J gene TRBJ1-1; 12 bases line up with TRBD1. The germline V gene encodes CDR1 MDHEN and CDR2 SYDVKM. J gave up 4 bases and V 6 bases, and 9 bases lay outside the gene matches. The CDR3 has 16 amino acids. CDR3 DNA: TGTGCCAGCAGCAAGGGACAGGGGGCTAGAGGCACTGAAGCTTTCTTT. Its protein product is CASSKGQGARGTEAFF.

V and J are TRBV20-1 and TRBJ2-3; 10 nucleotides align to TRBD2. This CDR3 has 16 residues. The V gene's germline CDR1 is DFQATT and CDR2 SNEGSKA (reference sequence). The J segment lost 1 base and the V segment lost 0 bases, leaving 4 bases of the junction unmatched. CDR3 sequence (DNA): TGCAGTGCTAGAGATCCTACTAGCGGGGGCACAGATACGCAGTATTTT. As protein: CSARDPTSGGTDTQYF.

This clonotype was seen a few times. The V call is TRBV6-2 or TRBV6-3, the J call TRBJ1-2, with 9 bases lining up with TRBD1. V was clipped by 2 bases and J by 8 bases; unmatched bases: 12. CDR3 length equals 16 residues. Germline values: CDR1 MNHEY, CDR2 SVGEGT. The DNA of the CDR3 is TGTGCCAGCAGTTACGGACAGGGGCCAGACCTATGGGGCTACACCTTC. Protein product: CASSYGQGPDLWGYTF.

This clonotype was found a few times. V and J are TRBV28 and TRBJ2-4; 8 bases match TRBD2. Germline lookup yields CDR1 MDHEN and CDR2 SYDVKM. The CDR3 has 15 residues. The V and J ends lost 3 bases and 4 bases, in that order; junction bases with no gene match: 5. CDR3 sequence: CASSFVAGIKNIQYF. The CDR3 nucleotides read TGTGCCAGCAGTTTTGTAGCGGGAATAAAAAACATTCAGTACTTC.

The chain combines TRBV6-5 with TRBJ2-1, with 8 bases aligning to TRBD2. The CDR3 is 15 amino acids. From germline, CDR1 is MNHEY and CDR2 SVGAGI. After removal of 8 bases from V and 4 bases from J, the junction contained 10 bases not matched to a gene. CDR3 DNA: TGTGCCAGCGGGGCGGGAGGAGTGGATTACAATGAGCAGTTCTTC. Amino acid sequence: CASGAGGVDYNEQFF.

The rearrangement links TRBV18 to TRBJ1-1; possible D gene TRBD1, 5 bases. V dropped 0 bases and J dropped 1 base, with 9 bases sitting between them. CDR1 and CDR2 (germline): KGHSH, LQKENI. This CDR3 is built from 15 residues. The CDR3 DNA reads TGTGCCAGCTCACCACCAGTCGGGGGGAACACTGAAGCTTTCTTT. Translating gives CASSPPVGGNTEAFF.

This clonotype came up many times. V gene TRBV28 combines with J gene TRBJ2-5, with TRBD2 matching over 14 bases. The J segment lost 7 bases and the V segment lost 4 bases, leaving 5 bases of the junction unmatched. Germline V lookup: CDR1 MDHEN, CDR2 SYDVKM. The CDR3 loop spans 15 amino acids. The CDR3 loop reads CASSSRLAGGRTQYF. In DNA, the CDR3 is TGTGCCAGCAGTTCCAGACTAGCGGGGGGGCGGACCCAGTACTTC.

In this sample, this clonotype turned up a few times. The J gene is TRBJ1-5, the V gene TRBV24-1; D might be TRBD1 (5 bases). The CDR3 sequence is 12 residues long. V shed 12 bases and J shed 2 bases, with 10 bases lying between them. Germline V gene sequence: CDR1 KGHDR, CDR2 SFDVKD. CDR3 loop: CASQTGNQPQHF. The CDR3 DNA is TGTGCCTCCCAGACAGGCAATCAGCCCCAGCATTTT.

This clonotype was observed a handful of times. The chain is built from TRBV28 and TRBJ2-3; no definite D call. The CDR3 is made up of 13 amino acids. Trimming left V 7 bases short and J 1 base short, with 9 bases between. In germline, CDR1 is MDHEN, CDR2 SYDVKM. The CDR3 DNA sequence: TGTGCCAGCAACGGCGGTCGCACAGATACGCAGTATTTT. Amino acids: CASNGGRTDTQYF.

This clonotype came up many times. J is TRBJ2-3 and V is TRBV7-2, with D possibly matching TRBD2 (6 bases). Germline CDR1 SGHTA, CDR2 FQGNSA. The CDR3 sequence is 14 residues long. V dropped 1 base and J dropped 6 bases, with 11 bases sitting between them. DNA for the CDR3: TGTGCCAGCAGCTTAGGGGGCGGGGCCGATACGCAGTATTTT. This gives the protein CASSLGGGADTQYF.

This chain uses TRBV5-5 with TRBJ1-1; D is possibly TRBD1 (5 bases). Germline-derived CDR1 and CDR2 are SGHKS and YYEKEE (reference sequence). Trimming pared 4 bases from V and 5 bases from J, leaving 21 bases between. The CDR3 sequence is 16 residues long. CDR3 protein: CASSLQKSRAETEAFF. DNA for the CDR3: TGTGCCAGCAGCCTACAAAAGTCCAGGGCGGAGACTGAAGCTTTCTTT. Full variable domain (outside the CDR3, taken from reference TRBV5-5 and TRBJ1-1): DAGVTQSPTHLIKTRGQQVTLRCSPISGHKSVSWYQQVLGQGPQFIFQYYEKEERGRGNFPDRFSARQFPNYSSELNVNALLLGDSALYLCASSLQKSRAETEAFFGQGTRLTVV.

The chain is built from TRBV15 and TRBJ1-1; D may be TRBD1 (6 bases). The CDR3 loop spans 15 amino acids. With 0 bases removed from V and 4 bases from J, the gap between germline ends came to 12 bases. Germline V gives CDR1 LNHNV, CDR2 YYDKDF (reference sequence). This CDR3 is CATSRDGRGGTEAFF. The CDR3, as DNA: TGTGCCACCAGCAGAGATGGAAGGGGGGGCACTGAAGCTTTCTTT.

The chain has TRBV10-3 and TRBJ1-5, with no clear D. The V end lost 3 bases, the J end lost 1 base, and 10 bases lay between the germline ends. CDR1 and CDR2 from the germline V gene are ENHRY and SYGVKD. The length of the CDR3 is 15 residues. CDR3 nucleotides: TGTGCCATCAGTGACGGAGGGTTGAGCAATCAGCCCCAGCATTTT. Encoded protein: CAISDGGLSNQPQHF.

This clonotype turned up a few times. The genes are TRBV5-1 and TRBJ2-5; maybe TRBD1 (6 bases). V was shortened by 1 base and J by 1 base, with 14 bases between the two germline ends. This CDR3 has 16 amino acids. From germline, CDR1 is SGHRS and CDR2 YFSETQ. The CDR3 spells CASSLTGTPGQETQYF. In nucleotides, the CDR3 is TGCGCCAGCAGCTTGACCGGGACACCGGGCCAAGAGACCCAGTACTTC.

This clonotype was seen repeatedly, ten times or more. The V gene is TRBV11-2, the J gene TRBJ1-6; tentative D call: TRBD1 (5 bases). The CDR3 has 15 amino acids. The V gene lost 2 bases and the J gene lost 6 bases, with 11 bases spanning the gap. Germline V gives CDR1 SGHAT, CDR2 FQNNGV. CDR3 region: CASSLFGGANSPLHF. The CDR3 DNA reads TGTGCCAGCAGCTTATTCGGTGGGGCTAATTCACCCCTCCACTTT. The full variable domain, rest sourced from reference TRBV11-2 and TRBJ1-6, is EAGVAQSPRYKIIEKRQSVAFWCNPISGHATLYWYQQILGQGPKLLIQFQNNGVVDDSQLPKDRFSAERLKGVDSTLKIQPAKLEDSAVYLCASSLFGGANSPLHFGNGTRLTVT.

This clonotype appeared many times. The chain carries TRBV10-2 and TRBJ1-5; 7 nucleotides match TRBD1. The CDR3 is 14 residues long. Trimming removed 8 bases from V and 3 bases from J; junction bases left unmatched: 7. Germline V gene data show CDR1 as WSHSY and CDR2 as SAAADI. The CDR3 is CASRTGAVNQPQHF. In nucleotides, the CDR3 is TGCGCCAGCCGCACAGGGGCGGTCAATCAGCCCCAGCATTTT.

This sequence joins TRBV6-6 and TRBJ1-3, with 11 bases aligning to TRBD1. V was clipped by 5 bases and J by 8 bases; unmatched bases: 2. Looked up from germline, CDR1 is MNHNY and CDR2 is SVGAGI (reference sequence). The CDR3 consists of 13 residues. CDR3 residues: CASSGQGADTIYF. Written as DNA, the CDR3 is TGTGCCAGCAGTGGACAGGGGGCGGACACCATATATTTT.

The V call is TRBV7-9, the J call TRBJ2-1; no definite D call. CDR3 length: 16 amino acids. Germline V gives CDR1 SEHNR, CDR2 FQNEAQ (reference sequence). V was trimmed by 1 base and J by 2 bases, leaving 12 bases between them. The CDR3 sequence is CASSLDSSPTYNEQFF. In DNA, the CDR3 is TGTGCCAGCAGCTTAGACTCTTCACCCACCTACAATGAGCAGTTCTTC.

This clonotype was seen a handful of times. The gene calls are TRBV9 and TRBJ1-6, with 10 nucleotides matching TRBD1. CDR3 size: 15 residues. V lost 3 bases, J lost 7 bases, and 4 bases stayed unmatched. CDR1 is SGDLS and CDR2 is YYNGEE in the germline V gene. CDR3 nucleotides: TGTGCCAGCAGCGCAGCGACAGGGGGCAATTCACCCCTCCACTTT. Translated, it gives CASSAATGGNSPLHF.

This sequence joins TRBV20-1 and TRBJ2-5, with TRBD2 identical over 8 bases. The CDR3 sequence is 15 residues long. Trimming cost V 4 bases and J 4 bases; bases outside gene matches: 11. Germline CDR1 is DFQATT and CDR2 is SNEGSKA (reference sequence). The CDR3 loop reads CSATPGGGAGETQYF. The CDR3 nucleotides read TGCAGTGCTACCCCGGGAGGGGGGGCCGGAGAGACCCAGTACTTC.

This clonotype was seen a handful of times. The rearrangement links TRBV7-9 to TRBJ1-2, with 9 bases aligning to TRBD1. Germline assignment: CDR1 SEHNR and CDR2 FQNEAQ (reference sequence). The CDR3 spans 13 residues. V was pared by 6 bases and J by 7 bases, with 6 bases of the junction left unmatched. CDR3 residues: CASSRTGAVGYTF. Here the CDR3 DNA reads TGTGCCAGCAGTCGGACAGGGGCGGTTGGCTACACCTTC.

This clonotype appeared a few times. CDR3 sequence (DNA): TGTGCCAGCAGTTCCCGACAGGGGAGTATGAACACTGAAGCTTTCTTT. Residues: CASSSRQGSMNTEAFF. This chain uses TRBV12-3 or TRBV12-4 with TRBJ1-1, with 8 bases fitting TRBD1. The CDR3 has 16 residues. Unmatched junction bases numbered 7, after V lost 4 bases and J lost 0 bases.

This clonotype has only a few counts. The V and J genes are TRBV27 and TRBJ2-3; D is possibly TRBD2 (6 bases). Trimming removed 6 bases from V and 5 bases from J, with 12 bases in between. The V gene's germline CDR1 is MNHEY and CDR2 SMNVEV (reference sequence). This CDR3 spans 13 amino acids. CDR3 nucleotide sequence: TGTGCCAGCAGCCGGGGGACGGGAGATACGCAGTATTTT. Amino acid sequence: CASSRGTGDTQYF.

V gene TRBV3-1 combines with J gene TRBJ2-7; D may correspond to TRBD1 or TRBD2 (5 bases each). This CDR3 spans 14 amino acids. V was cut by 3 bases and J by 2 bases, with 11 bases left in between. The germline V gene encodes CDR1 LGHDT and CDR2 YNNKEL (reference sequence). CDR3 protein: CASSHRDPAYEQYF. DNA for the CDR3: TGTGCCAGCAGCCACAGGGACCCAGCCTACGAGCAGTACTTC.

This clonotype was counted ten times or more. The chain carries TRBV20-1 and TRBJ2-7; TRBD1 aligns across 8 bases. Trimming cost V 6 bases and J 2 bases; bases outside gene matches: 21. The CDR3 consists of 18 residues. Per the germline V gene, CDR1 is DFQATT and CDR2 is SNEGSKA (reference sequence). In DNA form, the CDR3 reads TGCAGTGCCCGAACTATGGGGACAGGCCACTTCAATGCCTACGAGCAGTACTTC. Protein product: CSARTMGTGHFNAYEQYF.

This clonotype turned up a few times. V gene TRBV6-2 or TRBV6-3 combines with J gene TRBJ2-1; TRBD2 is a possible D gene (7 bases). CDR1 and CDR2 (germline): MNHEY, SVGEGT. V lost 2 bases and J 1 base, leaving 15 bases between the germline ends. The CDR3 covers 17 residues. This CDR3 is CASSYGVSGTSYNEQFF. In nucleotides, the CDR3 is TGTGCCAGCAGTTACGGGGTCAGCGGGACATCCTACAATGAGCAGTTCTTC.

This clonotype occurred many times. A junction end diverges from the germline sequence, so it may reflect a read error. In DNA form, the CDR3 reads TGCGCCAGCAGCGGACCGGGAGGCGATGAGCAGTCCTTC. Its protein product is CASSGPGGDEQSF. The chain uses TRBV5-1 and TRBJ2-1; 7 bases align to TRBD2. Germline lookup yields CDR1 SGHRS and CDR2 YFSETQ. The CDR3 is 13 amino acids.

The chain joins TRBV28 to TRBJ1-1; D perhaps matches TRBD1 (5 bases). CDR1 MDHEN and CDR2 SYDVKM come from the germline V gene. The CDR3 spans 13 residues. Trimming took 5 bases from V and 4 from J, leaving 11 bases between them. The CDR3 region is CASSLPGATEAFF. The CDR3 DNA is TGTGCCAGCAGTCTCCCCGGGGCCACTGAAGCTTTCTTT.

This clonotype was counted between two and nine times. The gene calls are TRBV20-1 and TRBJ2-1; TRBD1 matches at 7 bases. The CDR3 contains 14 residues. Germline trimming cut 2 bases from V and 5 bases from J; bases unmatched to any gene: 6. Germline assignment: CDR1 DFQATT and CDR2 SNEGSKA (reference sequence). The CDR3 DNA sequence: TGCAGTGCTAGACGCCGGGACAGAAACAATGAGCAGTTCTTC. This gives the protein CSARRRDRNNEQFF.

The chain links TRBV29-1 to TRBJ1-1; D possibly corresponds to TRBD1 (5 bases). The germline V and J ends were trimmed by 3 bases and 2 bases, with 13 bases remaining between them. CDR3 length equals 14 residues. CDR1 is SQVTM, CDR2 ANQGSEA, per germline. CDR3 amino acids: CSVERGVGNTEAFF. The CDR3 DNA reads as TGCAGCGTTGAGCGGGGGGTGGGAAACACTGAAGCTTTCTTT.

This clonotype was seen more than once but under ten times. The chain has TRBV20-1 and TRBJ1-4; D is unresolved. CDR3 length: 11 residues. CDR1 and CDR2 (germline): DFQATT, SNEGSKA (reference sequence). V was shortened by 2 bases and J by 7 bases, with 5 bases between the two germline ends. The CDR3 here is CSARQTEKLFF. The CDR3 bases are TGCAGTGCTAGACAAACTGAAAAACTGTTTTTT.